The clone carrying this T cell receptor beta chain has at least ten counts. Its antigen is still unknown. TCRdb itself ran the RACE reads through MiXCR, one entry per CDR3 protein. The repertoire holds about 350,000 distinct CDR3 sequences, with under 6.5% as singletons. The sample belongs to a study of human T cells and chemical hapten exposure. Study in general: Weekly administration of diphenylcyclopropenone to the scalp of patients continued throughout the roughly 23-week study.

The time point is: patch test 2, 6 weeks after DPC sensitization. Treatment: therapeutic diphenylcyclopropenone sensitization with weekly scalp DPC. It was from unfractionated whole blood that total RNA was extracted. Study-level results: Expanded TCRs produced significantly more large CDR3 similarity clusters than controls did.

Germline-derived CDR1 and CDR2 are SGHTA and FQGNSA. The CDR3 is 14 amino acids. V lost 2 bases, J lost 4 bases, and 11 bases lay in between. The rearrangement links TRBV7-2 to TRBJ2-5, with D possibly TRBD2 on 5 matching bases. Material: whole blood, obtained in connection with sensitization to the hapten diphenylcyclopropenone (DPC). This clonotype was obtained from a woman under 30 with alopecia areata. Some clones in this sample may be carry-over from other donors' samples. Written as DNA, the CDR3 is TGTGCCAGCAGCTTAAGAAGCGGAGGAGAGACCCAGTACTTC. Translation gives CASSLRSGGETQYF.